These 21 T cell receptor beta chains were sequenced from one sample in a study of monozygotic twins with inflammatory bowel disease. With the 5' RACE reads reprocessed, TCRdb shows one record per CDR3 protein and no DNA. The table for this sample gives under 150,000 distinct CDR3 sequences. Sequencing was done on a sample of blood. These receptors were collected from a human donor with ulcerative colitis or Crohn's disease, or a healthy co-twin of an affected twin (not recorded which).

The V and J genes are TRBV4-3 and TRBJ2-1; TCRdb's D gene call, TRBD1, goes unchecked for lack of DNA. This CDR3 is built from 15 residues. Germline V gene sequence: CDR1 LGHNA, CDR2 YSLEER. Here the CDR3 reads CASSQDPRADNEQFF.

The chain combines TRBV9 with TRBJ2-3. Per germline, CDR1 SGDLS and CDR2 YYNGEE. There are 17 residues in the CDR3. The CDR3: CASSVARGSTSTDTQYF.

This chain connects TRBV7-2 to TRBJ2-5; as DNA is missing, the TRBD1 call by TCRdb cannot be tested. The CDR3 has 13 residues. Germline V CDR1 and CDR2: SGHTA, FQGNSA. The CDR3: CASSLGTWETQYF. The whole variable domain, filled in from reference TRBV7-2 and TRBJ2-5, reads GAGVSQSPSNKVTEKGKDVELRCDPISGHTALYWYRQSLGQGLEFLIYFQGNSAPDKSGLPSDRFSAERTGGSVSTLTIQRTQQEDSAVYLCASSLGTWETQYFGPGTRLLVL.

The chain employs TRBV7-9 and TRBJ1-5; TCRdb names TRBD1, which stays unverified in the absence of DNA. Germline V gene sequence: CDR1 SEHNR, CDR2 FQNEAQ (reference sequence). The CDR3 is 14 amino acids. CDR3: CASSPWTGNQPQHF.

The gene calls are TRBV5-6 and TRBJ1-6; checking the TCRdb D call of TRBD1 is not possible without DNA. Looked up from germline, CDR1 is SGHDT and CDR2 is YYEEEE. The CDR3 is 16 residues long. CDR3 loop: CASSFEDRFYNSPLHF.

The chain recombines TRBV6-5 with TRBJ2-3; TCRdb designates TRBD1, a call that cannot be tested without DNA. Germline V lookup: CDR1 MNHEY, CDR2 SVGAGI. This CDR3 is built from 12 residues. CDR3: CASRQGGDTQYF.

V gene TRBV9 combines with J gene TRBJ1-2. The CDR3 length is 14 residues. CDR1 and CDR2 (germline): SGDLS, YYNGEE. The CDR3: CASSATVTNYGYTF.

CDR3 sequence: CASSVTSASSYEQYF. The chain uses TRBV6-1 and TRBJ2-7; the D call from TCRdb, TRBD2, cannot be confirmed without DNA. From germline, CDR1 is MNHNS and CDR2 SASEGT. CDR3 length: 15 residues.

The V and J genes are TRBV5-1 and TRBJ2-1; TCRdb's assignment of TRBD2 cannot be checked, as there is no DNA. CDR3 length: 17 residues. Germline V gene lookup returns CDR1 SGHRS and CDR2 YFSETQ. CDR3 in amino acids: CASSLAGGDYSYNEQFF.

The chain has TRBV12-3 or TRBV12-4 and TRBJ2-7. There are 14 residues in the CDR3. CDR3 protein: CASSLWRGSYEQYF.

The chain's CDR3 is CSVESGEETQYF. The chain carries TRBV29-1 and TRBJ2-5; the TCRdb call, TRBD1, lacks DNA for checking. This CDR3 spans 12 amino acids. Germline-derived CDR1 and CDR2 are SQVTM and ANQGSEA.

This chain's CDR3 is CASSLVGPTVHDSVF. The V gene is TRBV7-8, the J gene TRBJ2-7; no DNA is available, so the TRBD1 call from TCRdb remains unchecked. The germline gives CDR1 SGHVS, CDR2 FQNEAQ. This CDR3 is 15 amino acids long.

The V call is TRBV24-1, the J call TRBJ1-6; TCRdb proposes TRBD1, but this gene call is untestable without DNA. Germline V gene lookup returns CDR1 KGHDR and CDR2 SFDVKD. The CDR3 covers 15 residues. The CDR3 here is CATSDSGQHNSPLHF.

The genes are TRBV7-9 and TRBJ1-1. This CDR3 has 12 amino acids. Germline lookup yields CDR1 SEHNR and CDR2 FQNEAQ (reference sequence). CDR3 sequence reads: CASSFWADEAFF.

The chain joins TRBV5-8 to TRBJ1-4; there is no DNA to check the TCRdb D call of TRBD1. Germline V gene lookup returns CDR1 SGHTS and CDR2 YDEGEE. The CDR3 runs to 16 residues. The CDR3 is CASSLGQGPANEKLFF.

The gene calls are TRBV12-3 or TRBV12-4 and TRBJ2-7; checking the TCRdb D call of TRBD1 is not possible without DNA. The CDR3 length is 13 residues. CDR3 protein: CASTSSGDYEQYF.

This sequence joins TRBV3-1 and TRBJ2-1; TCRdb designates TRBD1, a call that cannot be tested without DNA. Germline V gives CDR1 LGHDT, CDR2 YNNKEL (reference sequence). The CDR3 runs 14 residues. CDR3 in amino acids: CASSPPWGANEQFF.

The chain recombines TRBV20-1 with TRBJ1-2; TCRdb names TRBD1, which stays unverified in the absence of DNA. This CDR3 has 16 amino acids. CDR1 and CDR2 (germline): DFQATT, SNEGSKA (reference sequence). CDR3 residues: CSAVPPRRGGPYGYTF.

The chain carries TRBV7-2 and TRBJ2-3; no DNA is available, so the TRBD2 call from TCRdb remains unchecked. CDR3 size: 15 residues. Germline-derived CDR1 and CDR2 are SGHTA and FQGNSA. The CDR3 loop is CASSFGGGTTDTQYF.

The chain links TRBV4-2 to TRBJ2-1; the D call of TRBD1 rests on TCRdb alone, since no DNA is present to check it. This CDR3 contains 13 residues. In germline, CDR1 is LGHNA, CDR2 YNFKEQ. CDR3 sequence reads: CASSQDLGSPRFF.

This chain uses TRBV20-1 with TRBJ1-1; the D call of TRBD1 rests on TCRdb alone, since no DNA is present to check it. Germline assignment: CDR1 DFQATT and CDR2 SNEGSKA (reference sequence). The CDR3 is 13 residues long. Here the CDR3 reads CSAGRGLYTEAFF.